Presented here are 26 T cell receptor beta chains from one specimen sequenced in a study of PD-1 blockade in classical Hodgkin lymphoma (dated by TCRdb to about 2020). Preparation of the library involved the immunoSEQ multiplex PCR assay. Imported from immuneACCESS, the table was reduced by TCRdb to in-frame sequences with V and J called. These copies leave out some clones; in studies compared against another copy, an unresolved V gene accounts for under half, and the cause of the remainder is not known. This sample is represented by about 30,000 clones; roughly 70% of them were singletons. The ten most abundant clones make up 13% to 15% of the sample. Per the publication, the time point label means: cycle 2 day 1 (C2D1) of nivolumab. All trial patients had relapsed after autologous stem cell transplantation, with cohorts A, B and C differing in prior brentuximab vedotin exposure. The specimen was peripheral blood mononuclear cells (PBMCs), collected before the second cycle of nivolumab. These TCRs come from a human donor with classical Hodgkin lymphoma.

The chain employs TRBV4-2 and TRBJ2-3, with D hard to call. There are 12 residues in the CDR3. The V end lost 1 base, the J end lost 5 bases, and 4 bases lay between the germline ends. Per germline, CDR1 LGHNA and CDR2 YNFKEQ. CDR3 in amino acids: CASSQVKDTQYF. The DNA of the CDR3 is TGTGCCAGCAGCCAAGTCAAAGATACGCAGTATTTT.

The J gene is TRBJ2-1, the V gene TRBV6-1; 10 bases line up with TRBD2. V dropped 4 bases and J dropped 5; count of bases not matched to a gene: 8. The CDR3 length is 16 residues. Germline assignment: CDR1 MNHNS and CDR2 SASEGT. The CDR3 bases are TGTGCCAGCAGTGTATCGTGGAGCGGGAGGGACAATGAGCAGTTCTTC. Encoded protein: CASSVSWSGRDNEQFF.

This clone has more than one count but fewer than ten. V and J are TRBV18 and TRBJ1-1, with no clear D. The length of the CDR3 is 18 residues. The V gene's germline CDR1 is KGHSH and CDR2 LQKENI. V lost 0 bases, J lost 0 bases, and 17 bases lay in between. The CDR3 protein is CASSPPPRGSPLNTEAFF. DNA of the CDR3: TGTGCCAGCTCACCACCCCCGAGAGGCAGCCCACTGAACACTGAAGCTTTCTTT.

This clone came up a few times. At the DNA level, this CDR3 is encoded by other sequences in the same sample as well. The rearrangement joins TRBV20-1 to TRBJ2-7; D gene uncertain. V lost 3 bases and J lost 1, with 4 bases in between. CDR3 length: 11 residues. Germline V gene data show CDR1 as DFQATT and CDR2 as SNEGSKA (reference sequence). This CDR3 is CSASTSYEQYV. The CDR3 DNA follows: TGCAGTGCTAGTACGTCCTACGAGCAGTACGTC.

This clone was detected only a few times. CDR3 nucleotides: TGTGCCAGCAGTTTAAATGGGTACGAGCAGTACTTC. This sequence encodes CASSLNGYEQYF. The V gene is TRBV28, the J gene TRBJ2-7; unclear D gene. This CDR3 comprises 12 residues. Per the germline V gene, CDR1 is MDHEN and CDR2 is SYDVKM. V dropped 2 bases and J dropped 4 bases, with 6 bases sitting between them.

This chain connects TRBV7-2 to TRBJ1-4; D not certain. The V end was cut by 5 bases, the J end by 4 bases, with 5 bases between. The CDR3 is 12 amino acids. CDR1 is SGHTA and CDR2 is FQGNSA in the germline V gene. CDR3 region: CASSPYNEKLFF. The DNA for the CDR3 is TGTGCCAGCAGCCCCTATAATGAAAAACTGTTTTTT.

J is TRBJ1-2 and V is TRBV6-1, with 7 bases that match TRBD1. There are 13 residues in the CDR3. J lost 9 bases, V lost 0 bases, and 4 bases had no gene match. CDR1 and CDR2 from the germline V gene are MNHNS and SASEGT. CDR3: CASSEAADRSYTF. The CDR3 DNA reads as TGTGCCAGCAGTGAAGCGGCGGACAGGAGCTACACCTTC.

V usage is TRBV4-3 and J usage is TRBJ1-1, with 9 bases that match TRBD1. The V segment lost 5 bases and the J segment 5 bases; nucleotides outside the gene matches: 6. Germline V CDR1 and CDR2: LGHNA, YSLEER. This CDR3 is built from 14 residues. CDR3 region: CASSARQGVTEAFF. The CDR3 nucleotides are TGCGCCAGCAGCGCACGACAGGGGGTTACTGAAGCTTTCTTT.

The rearrangement links TRBV10-3 to TRBJ1-2; maybe TRBD1 (5 bases). The length of the CDR3 is 16 residues. V was shortened by 3 bases and J by 3 bases, with 17 bases between the two germline ends. CDR1 is ENHRY and CDR2 is SYGVKD in the germline V gene. CDR3 DNA: TGTGCCATCAGTGAACGAGGGGACCTATTAGACTATGGCTACACCTTC. Protein product: CAISERGDLLDYGYTF.

The V and J genes are TRBV27 and TRBJ1-2; maybe TRBD1 (6 bases). Germline loops: CDR1 MNHEY, CDR2 SMNVEV (reference sequence). V was clipped by 3 bases and J by 5 bases, with 10 bases between them. CDR3 size: 13 residues. The CDR3 region is CASSLGQGYGYTF. DNA for the CDR3: TGTGCCAGCAGTTTGGGTCAGGGGTATGGCTACACCTTC.

This clone ranks as medium-sized (0.01 to 0.1%). V usage is TRBV4-1 and J usage is TRBJ1-2, with no clear D. The germline V gene encodes CDR1 MGHRA and CDR2 YSYEKL. The length of the CDR3 is 15 residues. Trimming cost V 0 bases and J 4 bases, with 12 bases left between them. CDR3 sequence reads: CASSQDTGRAYGYTF. The CDR3 nucleotides are TGCGCCAGCAGCCAAGATACCGGGCGGGCCTATGGCTACACCTTC.

The V call is TRBV11-3, the J call TRBJ1-6, with D unclear. This CDR3 has 14 residues. Looked up from germline, CDR1 is SGHNT and CDR2 is YENEEA. V shed 0 bases and J shed 7 bases, with 7 bases lying between them. The CDR3 region is CASSLDGPNSPLHF. CDR3 nucleotides: TGTGCCAGCAGCTTAGATGGGCCCAATTCACCCCTCCACTTT.

The chain recombines TRBV4-1 with TRBJ2-1; D assignment may be TRBD1 or TRBD2 (7 bases each). CDR3 length equals 15 residues. Germline V lookup: CDR1 MGHRA, CDR2 YSYEKL. V lost 1 base to trimming and J lost 7 bases, with 14 bases between them. The CDR3 is CASSQGRGGLNEQFF. DNA of the CDR3: TGCGCCAGCAGCCAAGGCAGGGGGGGCCTAAATGAGCAGTTCTTC.

This chain joins TRBV4-1 and TRBJ2-5; 7 bases agree with TRBD1. This CDR3 has 14 residues. CDR1 and CDR2 (germline): MGHRA, YSYEKL. With 4 bases clipped from V and 5 bases from J, the junction kept 7 bases outside the gene matches. DNA for the CDR3: TGCGCCAGCAGCCCCGACAGGGTTGGGGAGACCCAGTACTTC. Amino acids: CASSPDRVGETQYF.

This clone has only a few counts. The chain joins TRBV18 to TRBJ2-4; D gene ambiguous. Germline lookup yields CDR1 KGHSH and CDR2 LQKENI. CDR3 length: 14 amino acids. V lost 3 bases and J 0 bases, leaving 6 bases between the germline ends. CDR3 region: CASSPDLAKNIQYF. Here the CDR3 DNA reads TGTGCCAGCTCACCGGACCTAGCCAAAAACATTCAGTACTTC.

This clone appeared a few times. J is TRBJ2-1 and V is TRBV18; tentative D call: TRBD2 (7 bases). The germline CDR1 and CDR2 sequences are KGHSH and LQKENI. This CDR3 contains 14 residues. V was cut by 0 bases and J by 9 bases, with 12 bases left in between. The DNA for the CDR3 is TGTGCCAGCTCACCACCGGGGGGGCAGCCTGAGCAGTTCTTC. It translates to CASSPPGGQPEQFF.

By share of the sample, this clone is medium-sized. Additional DNA sequences in this sample encode the identical CDR3. The chain combines TRBV19 with TRBJ1-2, with D possibly matching TRBD1 (5 bases). Trimming cost V 8 bases and J 2 bases, with 12 bases left between them. Germline CDR1 LNHDA, CDR2 SQIVND (reference sequence). The CDR3 is 13 residues long. CDR3 amino acids: CASRGSLNYGYTF. CDR3 DNA sequence: TGTGCCAGTCGGGGGAGTCTGAACTATGGCTACACCTTC.

The V gene is TRBV7-2, the J gene TRBJ1-2, with no clear D. The V gene lost 2 bases and the J gene lost 7 bases, with 8 bases spanning the gap. CDR1 and CDR2 (germline): SGHTA, FQGNSA. The CDR3 contains 12 residues. The CDR3 DNA reads TGTGCCAGCAGCTTAACCGGGGTTGGCTACACCTTC. Translation: CASSLTGVGYTF. The whole variable domain, filled in from reference TRBV7-2 and TRBJ1-2, reads GAGVSQSPSNKVTEKGKDVELRCDPISGHTALYWYRQSLGQGLEFLIYFQGNSAPDKSGLPSDRFSAERTGGSVSTLTIQRTQQEDSAVYLCASSLTGVGYTFGSGTRLTVV.

The chain joins TRBV29-1 to TRBJ2-1; either TRBD1 or TRBD2 may fit D (6 bases each). This CDR3 comprises 14 residues. Per germline, CDR1 SQVTM and CDR2 ANQGSEA. Trimming removed 4 bases at V and 5 bases at J, with 15 bases between. In DNA, the CDR3 is TGCAGCGTTGCCCTAGGGGGGTTCAACAATGAGCAGTTCTTC. As protein: CSVALGGFNNEQFF.

The rearrangement uses TRBV7-8 and TRBJ1-2, with D possibly being TRBD1 (6 bases). Germline V gene lookup returns CDR1 SGHVS and CDR2 FQNEAQ. V was shortened by 8 bases and J by 3 bases, with 10 bases between the two germline ends. CDR3 length: 12 residues. Written as DNA, the CDR3 is TGTGCCAGCTCTGCAGGGGACTATGGCTACACCTTC. Translating gives CASSAGDYGYTF.

This chain links TRBV5-5 with TRBJ2-1, with 9 nucleotides matching TRBD2. CDR3 length: 17 residues. The V segment lost 3 bases and the J segment 6 bases; nucleotides outside the gene matches: 13. Germline V CDR1 and CDR2: SGHKS, YYEKEE (reference sequence). For the CDR3, the DNA is TGTGCCAGCAGCTCCCCGGAACTAGCGGGTGGTATCAATGAGCAGTTCTTC. Amino acids: CASSSPELAGGINEQFF.

The genes are TRBV5-6 and TRBJ2-2; D unclear. CDR1 is SGHDT, CDR2 YYEEEE, per germline. Trimming left V 0 bases short and J 6 bases short, with 12 bases between. The CDR3 is made up of 15 amino acids. CDR3 sequence: CASSLGSMLAGELFF. The DNA for the CDR3 is TGTGCCAGCAGCTTGGGTAGTATGTTGGCCGGGGAGCTGTTTTTT.

J is TRBJ2-2 and V is TRBV28; perhaps D is TRBD1 or TRBD2 (5 bases each). V lost 7 bases to trimming and J lost 0 bases, with 9 bases between them. Germline CDR1 and CDR2: MDHEN and SYDVKM. This CDR3 is 14 amino acids long. The chain's CDR3 is CASKGTSNTGELFF. The CDR3 region has the DNA TGTGCCAGCAAGGGGACCTCGAACACCGGGGAGCTGTTTTTT.

The chain links TRBV7-2 to TRBJ2-5, with unresolved D. The V end was cut by 1 base, the J end by 3 bases, with 6 bases between. The length of the CDR3 is 13 residues. CDR1 and CDR2 from the germline V gene are SGHTA and FQGNSA. The CDR3 protein is CASSLVGKETQYF. CDR3 coding DNA: TGTGCCAGCAGCTTAGTTGGGAAAGAGACCCAGTACTTC. Full variable domain (rest looked up from reference TRBV7-2 and TRBJ2-5): GAGVSQSPSNKVTEKGKDVELRCDPISGHTALYWYRQSLGQGLEFLIYFQGNSAPDKSGLPSDRFSAERTGGSVSTLTIQRTQQEDSAVYLCASSLVGKETQYFGPGTRLLVL.

In its sample, this clone was seen once. The gene calls are TRBV7-9 and TRBJ2-5; 11 nucleotides align to TRBD2. With 4 bases clipped from V and 5 bases from J, the junction kept 6 bases outside the gene matches. The CDR3 consists of 15 residues. Germline-derived CDR1 and CDR2 are SEHNR and FQNEAQ (reference sequence). This CDR3 reads CASSSATSGVETQYF. CDR3 nucleotides: TGTGCCAGCAGCTCTGCGACTAGCGGGGTGGAGACCCAGTACTTC.

For the CDR3, the DNA is TGCAGCGTGGCTCTAGCGGGGGGACCCCCTTACGAGCAGTACTTC. Its protein product is CSVALAGGPPYEQYF. This sequence joins TRBV29-1 and TRBJ2-7; 11 bases map to TRBD2. Germline CDR1 is SQVTM and CDR2 is ANQGSEA. CDR3 length: 15 amino acids. The V segment lost 6 bases and the J segment 4 bases; nucleotides outside the gene matches: 11.